This T cell receptor beta chain was observed in a study of blood T cell repertoires in COVID-19. About the study: The study drew acute and convalescent COVID-19 samples from the United States, Italy and Spain. Sources were T cells, B-cell-depleted T cells, or PBMCs; the material itself was cDNA or gDNA.

CDR3 length: 15 amino acids. CDR1 and CDR2 from the germline V gene are MNHNS and SASEGT. Trimming took off 2 bases at V and 0 bases at J, with 11 bases between the two ends. As processed by the authors: Nucleated cell number was recorded as an estimate derived from reference gene primer amplification. Some clones are missing from TCRdb's copy, which holds only in-frame ones; the method was immunoSEQ multiplex PCR. For V, J and clone size, that table is used; D and trimming come from the DNA. The table has tens of thousands of clones, 75% to 85% seen once. The sequence came from a human donor in a cohort sampled during active COVID-19. Sequencing was done on a sample of peripheral blood. The V call is TRBV6-1, the J call TRBJ2-7; no clear D gene. Written as DNA, the CDR3 is TGTGCCAGCAGTGAATTAGCTGAGAGCTCCTACGAGCAGTACTTC. Translating gives CASSELAESSYEQYF.